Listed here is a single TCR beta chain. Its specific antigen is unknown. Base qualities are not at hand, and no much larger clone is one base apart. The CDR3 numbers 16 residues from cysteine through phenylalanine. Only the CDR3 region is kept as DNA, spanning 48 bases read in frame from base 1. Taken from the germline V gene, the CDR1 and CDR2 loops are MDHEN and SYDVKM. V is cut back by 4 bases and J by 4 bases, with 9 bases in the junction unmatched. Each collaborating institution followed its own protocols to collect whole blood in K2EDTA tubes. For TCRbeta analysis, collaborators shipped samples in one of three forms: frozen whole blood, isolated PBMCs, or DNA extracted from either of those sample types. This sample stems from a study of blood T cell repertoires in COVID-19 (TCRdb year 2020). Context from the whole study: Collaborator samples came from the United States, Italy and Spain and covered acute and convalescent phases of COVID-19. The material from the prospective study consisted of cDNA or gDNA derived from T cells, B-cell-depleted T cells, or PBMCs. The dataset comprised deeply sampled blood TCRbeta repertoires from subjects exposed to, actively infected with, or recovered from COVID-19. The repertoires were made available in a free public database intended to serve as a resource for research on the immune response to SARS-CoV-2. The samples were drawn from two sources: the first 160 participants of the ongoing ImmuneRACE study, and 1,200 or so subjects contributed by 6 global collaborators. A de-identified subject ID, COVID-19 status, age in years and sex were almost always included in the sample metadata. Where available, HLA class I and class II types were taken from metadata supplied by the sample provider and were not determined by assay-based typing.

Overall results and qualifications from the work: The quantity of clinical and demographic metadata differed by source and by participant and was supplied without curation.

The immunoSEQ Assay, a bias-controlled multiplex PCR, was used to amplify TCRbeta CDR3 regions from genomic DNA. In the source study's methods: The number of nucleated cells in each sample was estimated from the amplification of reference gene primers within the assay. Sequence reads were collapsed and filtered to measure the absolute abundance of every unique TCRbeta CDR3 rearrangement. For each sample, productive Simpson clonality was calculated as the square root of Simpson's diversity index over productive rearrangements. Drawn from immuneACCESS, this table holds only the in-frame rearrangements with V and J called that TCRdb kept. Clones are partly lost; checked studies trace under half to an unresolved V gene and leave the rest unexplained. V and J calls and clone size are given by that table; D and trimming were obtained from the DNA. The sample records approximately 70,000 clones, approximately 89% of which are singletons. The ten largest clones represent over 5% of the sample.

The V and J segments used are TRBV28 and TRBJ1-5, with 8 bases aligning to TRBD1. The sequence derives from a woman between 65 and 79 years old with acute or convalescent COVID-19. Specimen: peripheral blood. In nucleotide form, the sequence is TGTGCCAGCAGTTGGGAGGGGCAGGGGGCTAATCAGCCCCAGCATTTT. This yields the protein CASSWEGQGANQPQHF. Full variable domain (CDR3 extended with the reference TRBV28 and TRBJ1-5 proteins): DVKVTQSSRYLVKRTGEKVFLECVQDMDHENMFWYRQDPGLGLRLIYFSYDVKMKEKGDIPEGYSVSREKKERFSLILESASTNQTSMYLCASSWEGQGANQPQHFGDGTRLSIL.